This is a list of T cell receptor beta chains from one sample in a study of T cells in localized non-small cell lung cancer. This table comes from immunoSEQ multiplex PCR, and its TCRdb copy is limited to in-frame clones, with some not included. The sample shows about 39,000 clones, roughly three quarters of them seen only once. Specimen: PBMCs, collected before any cancer treatment. All receptors derive from a woman aged 40-70 years with stage II squamous cell lung carcinoma. The CDR3 runs from the conserved cysteine through the conserved F or W. The D gene is left open where the match is weak. Not all rows give a size; the values are once, few, many and, for expanded clones, a class.

clone size	V gene	D gene	J gene	CDR3 DNA	CDR3 protein
NA	TRBV13	NA	TRBJ2-5	TGTGCCAGCAGCTTAGGCCGGAGCAGTGGGACCCAGTACTTC	CASSLGRSSGTQYF
NA	TRBV27	NA	TRBJ1-1	TGTGCCAGCAGTTCACAGACAGACTTGAACACTGAAGCTTTCTTT	CASSSQTDLNTEAFF
NA	TRBV28	NA	TRBJ1-2	TGTGCCAGCAGATCAGGGAATGGCTACACCTTC	CASRSGNGYTF
NA	TRBV28	TRBD2	TRBJ2-3	TGTGCCAGCAGTAACACAGGACAGAGCAAACTAGCGGAAGCACCAGATACGCAGTATTTT	CASSNTGQSKLAEAPDTQYF
NA	TRBV25-1	NA	TRBJ2-2	TGTGCCAGCAGTGACGGGAACACCGGGGAGCTGTTTTTT	CASSDGNTGELFF
NA	TRBV7-9	NA	TRBJ1-1	TGTGCCAGCAGGGACACAGGGAGGGAAGCTTTCTTT	CASRDTGREAFF
NA	TRBV9	TRBD1	TRBJ1-1	TGTGCCAGCAGCGGCGACAGGGGGCTGATGGCCACTGAAGCTTTCTTT	CASSGDRGLMATEAFF
NA	TRBV11-2	NA	TRBJ1-1	TGTGCCAGCAGCTTAGGGACAGCAAACCTTGGGGCTTTCTTT	CASSLGTANLGAFF
NA	TRBV18	TRBD2	TRBJ2-5	TGTGCCAGCTCACCACGGGAGGGCCTTGGAGAGACCCAGTACTTC	CASSPREGLGETQYF
NA	TRBV4-3	TRBD2	TRBJ2-1	TGCGCCAGCAGCCAAGATTCGGGAGGTTCCTACAATGAGCAGTTCTTC	CASSQDSGGSYNEQFF
many	TRBV5-1	NA	TRBJ2-5	TGCGCCAGCAGCTTGTTTCAGGGGTCCCAAGAGACCCAGTACTTC	CASSLFQGSQETQYF